The sequence of this TCR beta chain was determined in a study of Graves' ophthalmopathy and Graves' hyperthyroidism. Overall study: Over 18 months of follow-up, stable hyperthyroidism required that no ophthalmopathy appear. Broader study findings: Between ophthalmopathy and stable hyperthyroidism, a 13-signature model drew a separation with around 86% sensitivity and 75% to 82% specificity.

The authors amplified TCR beta CDR3 regions from RNA transcripts. RT-PCR was first run with HTBI primers, then multiplex PCR in a second round. MiXCR, applied by TCRdb to the multiplex PCR reads, yields one record per CDR3 protein. This sample has 500,000 to 700,000 distinct CDR3 sequences, with 35% to 45% found just once. Establishment of the diagnosis relied upon clinical symptoms, serum thyroxine, TRAb, thyroid ultrasound and orbital computed tomography. This clonotype was found a few times. The antigen is not known. V shed 8 bases and J shed 0 bases, with 16 bases lying between them. The germline gives CDR1 GTSNPN, CDR2 SVGIG (reference sequence). CDR3 length: 14 amino acids.

Material: peripheral blood or thyroid tissue (not recorded which). The J gene is TRBJ1-1, the V gene TRBV30; D perhaps matches TRBD1 (6 bases). The receptor's source is an adult man with Graves' hyperthyroidism. This CDR3 reads CAGHRAPMNTEAFF. For the CDR3, the DNA is TGTGCCGGACACAGGGCCCCCATGAACACTGAAGCTTTCTTT.